Listed below are T cell receptor beta chains from one sample, sequenced in a study of blood T cell repertoires in COVID-19. Some clones are missing from TCRdb's copy, which holds only in-frame ones; the method was immunoSEQ multiplex PCR. This sample has some 170,000 clones; about four fifths occur once, and the top ten carry approximately 9.9%. Material for sequencing was peripheral blood. The receptors were sampled from a woman aged 40 to 55 with COVID-19, enrolled during active disease. Both conserved end residues are part of each CDR3. D genes are given only for firm matches. Some rows have no size entry. The others give once, few or many, or a class for an expanded clone.

cdr3_nt cdr3_aa j_call v_call clone_size d_call
TGTGCCAGCGGAGGGGGGGGCTACCTTTCGGGCTACACCTTC CASGGGGYLSGYTF TRBJ1-2 TRBV6-6 - -
TGTGCCAGCAGCGTAGGGGCAGCGGGAGCGGACAATGAGCAGTTCTTC CASSVGAAGADNEQFF TRBJ2-1 TRBV9 - TRBD2
TGTGCCAGCAGTCGGACAGCCCGGTTTTCACCCCTCCACTTT CASSRTARFSPLHF TRBJ1-6 TRBV6-5 - -
TGTGCCAGCAGTCCAAAAGTGGGACTAGCGGGCCCCCGGTGGGAGCAGTACTTC CASSPKVGLAGPRWEQYF TRBJ2-7 TRBV27 - TRBD2
TGCGCCAGCAGCCTTGAACCGGGACTAGTCCCAGAGACCCAGTACTTC CASSLEPGLVPETQYF TRBJ2-5 TRBV4-1 - TRBD2
TGTGCCAGTGACCGGGAGCGGGGTGAAAAACTGTTTTTT CASDRERGEKLFF TRBJ1-4 TRBV2 - -
TGCGCCAGCAGCCTACCTAGCGGGAGTGGACAAGAGACCCAGTACTTC CASSLPSGSGQETQYF TRBJ2-5 TRBV5-1 - TRBD2
TGTGCCAGCGTAAACAGGGCCTCTGGAAACACCATATATTTT CASVNRASGNTIYF TRBJ1-3 TRBV2 once -
TGTGCCAGCAGTTTCCGGGGGGGCGGAATTTATGAGCAGTTCTTC CASSFRGGGIYEQFF TRBJ2-1 TRBV6-5 - TRBD2
TGTGCCAGCAATCCCCCGGGACTAGCGGGGAAAGATACGCAGTATTTT CASNPPGLAGKDTQYF TRBJ2-3 TRBV28 - TRBD2
TGCGCCAGCAGTGGGGGGAGGACATCCTACAATGAGCAGTTCTTC CASSGGRTSYNEQFF TRBJ2-1 TRBV5-1 - -
TGTGCCAGCAGCAAAGCGGGGGGCCTCACAGATACGCAGTATTTT CASSKAGGLTDTQYF TRBJ2-3 TRBV7-3 - TRBD2
TGTGCCAGCACCAGACTAGCGGGAGTGACAGATACGCAGTATTTT CASTRLAGVTDTQYF TRBJ2-3 TRBV6-5 - TRBD2
TGCAGTGCTAGTAGCCCCACAGGGAGTTTCTTC CSASSPTGSFF TRBJ2-1 TRBV20-1 few -
TGTGCCAGCAGCTTGCCAATGGCCAGGCCCAATGAGCAGTTCTTC CASSLPMARPNEQFF TRBJ2-1 TRBV5-4 - -
TGTGCCAGCAGCCCGAGCTCCTACGAGCAGTACTTC CASSPSSYEQYF TRBJ2-7 TRBV7-2 few -
TGTGCCAGCTCACCATCGCGCTCCGATCAGCCCCAGCATTTT CASSPSRSDQPQHF TRBJ1-5 TRBV18 - -
TGTGCCAGCAGTTTGAGCAGGGGCGATCAGCCCCAGCATTTT CASSLSRGDQPQHF TRBJ1-5 TRBV27 - -
TGTGCCAGCAGCAAATCCGGACAGGGAGCTTTCTTT CASSKSGQGAFF TRBJ1-1 TRBV12-3/TRBV12-4 - TRBD1
TGTGCCAGCAGCGAGGGACAGGGCCTGGGAGCTTTCTTT CASSEGQGLGAFF TRBJ1-1 TRBV5-6 - TRBD1
TGTGCCAGCAGCCTTACAGGGGGTAATGAGCAGTTCTTC CASSLTGGNEQFF TRBJ2-1 TRBV3-1/TRBV3-2 few TRBD1
TGCAGTGCTAGTCCGCTAGCGACGCAGTTCTTC CSASPLATQFF TRBJ2-1 TRBV20-1 few -
TGTGCCAGCAGCCGAACAGGGAACGGGGAGCTGTTTTTT CASSRTGNGELFF TRBJ2-2 TRBV3-1/TRBV3-2 - -
TGTGCCAGCAGCAAAGCGTGGAGGGTCCGACTCGATTCACCCCTCCACTTT CASSKAWRVRLDSPLHF TRBJ1-6 TRBV21-1 - -
TGTGCCAGCAGCCTCGGACAGGGGAGTAAGGGCTACACCTTC CASSLGQGSKGYTF TRBJ1-2 TRBV3-1/TRBV3-2 many TRBD1
TGCAGCGTTCCGACAGGGGGCAATGAGCAGTTCTTC CSVPTGGNEQFF TRBJ2-1 TRBV29-1 - TRBD1
TGTGCCATCAGTGATTCTGGCCTAGCCATTGGCAAAAACATTCAGTACTTC CAISDSGLAIGKNIQYF TRBJ2-4 TRBV10-3 - -
TGTGCCAGCAGGCCAACAGGGGCCACGTACAATGAGCAGTTCTTC CASRPTGATYNEQFF TRBJ2-1 TRBV28 - TRBD1
TGTGCCAGCAGCACCGACAGGGGGGGTGAAAAACTGTTTTTT CASSTDRGGEKLFF TRBJ1-4 TRBV5-4 - TRBD1
TGTGCCAGCAGCCTTTCGGAGGACACTGAAGCTTTCTTT CASSLSEDTEAFF TRBJ1-1 TRBV9 - -
TGTGCCAGCAGTTTGGCCGGGACAGGGGTTGTAGATACGCAGTATTTT CASSLAGTGVVDTQYF TRBJ2-3 TRBV28 - TRBD1
TGTGCCAGCAGTGAATCCGGGACAGGGCTCGTGAAACTGTTTTTT CASSESGTGLVKLFF TRBJ1-4 TRBV6-1 - TRBD1
TGCAGCGTTACCACCGGGACAGCCTGGGGCTACACCTTC CSVTTGTAWGYTF TRBJ1-2 TRBV29-1 - TRBD1
TGTGCCAGCAGCTTAGGGGGAATAGCGGGGCCCTACAATGAGCAGTTCTTC CASSLGGIAGPYNEQFF TRBJ2-1 TRBV5-6 few TRBD2
TGTGCCAGCAGGCCAACGGGAGACGAAGATGAAAAACTGTTTTTT CASRPTGDEDEKLFF TRBJ1-4 TRBV5-4 - -
TGTGCCAGCACCCTAGCAGGACAGGGCCGGGTGCACTTC CASTLAGQGRVHF TRBJ2-5 TRBV7-2 - TRBD1
TGTGCCAGCAGCCGGACAGATATTACGGGGCGCCCGAACACTGAAGCTTTCTTT CASSRTDITGRPNTEAFF TRBJ1-1 TRBV7-9 - -
TGTGCCAGCAGCCAGGGGACTAGCGGGGTAAAAGAGCAGTTCTTC CASSQGTSGVKEQFF TRBJ2-1 TRBV3-1/TRBV3-2 - TRBD2
TGTGCCAGCTCACAAAGGGACGCCGCGGGGATGGGCACTGAAGCTTTCTTT CASSQRDAAGMGTEAFF TRBJ1-1 TRBV18 - -
TGTGCCAGCAGCTTGACTAGCTCCCATCCCGGGGAGCTGTTTTTT CASSLTSSHPGELFF TRBJ2-2 TRBV5-6 - -
TGCGCCAGCAGTAAGGGACAGGGTGAGGGGACGGTCGCAGATACGCAGTATTTT CASSKGQGEGTVADTQYF TRBJ2-3 TRBV5-1 once TRBD1
TGTGCCACCAGTGAGGCCAGGGCGGAAGATACGCAGTATTTT CATSEARAEDTQYF TRBJ2-3 TRBV24-1 - -
TGTGCCAGCAGGGGACAGCTGAATCAGCCCCAGCATTTT CASRGQLNQPQHF TRBJ1-5 TRBV28 - TRBD1
TGTGCCAGCAATTACAGGGGGCGCACAGATACGCAGTATTTT CASNYRGRTDTQYF TRBJ2-3 TRBV5-6 - TRBD1
TGTGCCAGCAGCCAAGATGCGGGTCAGAACTATGGCTACACCTTC CASSQDAGQNYGYTF TRBJ1-2 TRBV4-2 - -
TGTGCCAGCAGCTGGTTCGGCGGAAAAGAGACCCAGTACTTC CASSWFGGKETQYF TRBJ2-5 TRBV7-3 - -
TGTGCCAGCAGTTCTCGAGGGGGCAACACCGGGGAGCTGTTTTTT CASSSRGGNTGELFF TRBJ2-2 TRBV7-3 - TRBD1
TGTGCCAGCTCCGACAGTAGGCCTCATGAAAAACTGTTTTTT CASSDSRPHEKLFF TRBJ1-4 TRBV18 - -
TGTGCCAGCAGTACCAATACAGGGGACTTTCTCTACGAGCAGTACTTC CASSTNTGDFLYEQYF TRBJ2-7 TRBV28 - -